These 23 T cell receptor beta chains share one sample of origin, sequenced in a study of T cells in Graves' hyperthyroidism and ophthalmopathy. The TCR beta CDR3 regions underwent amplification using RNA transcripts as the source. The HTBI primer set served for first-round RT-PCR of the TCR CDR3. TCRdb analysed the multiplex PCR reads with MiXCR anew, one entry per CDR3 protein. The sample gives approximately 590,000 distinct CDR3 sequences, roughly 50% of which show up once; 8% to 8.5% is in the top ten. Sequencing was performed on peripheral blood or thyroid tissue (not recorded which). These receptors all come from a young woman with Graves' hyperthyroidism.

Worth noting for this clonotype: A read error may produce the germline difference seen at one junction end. In nucleotides, the CDR3 is TGTGCCAGCGGCCAAGCTAGAAAGAATGCCTACGAGCAGTACTTC. Its translation: CASGQARKNAYEQYF. V gene TRBV14 combines with J gene TRBJ2-7, with D unclear. CDR3 length: 15 residues. Germline CDR1 is SGHDN and CDR2 is FVKESK.

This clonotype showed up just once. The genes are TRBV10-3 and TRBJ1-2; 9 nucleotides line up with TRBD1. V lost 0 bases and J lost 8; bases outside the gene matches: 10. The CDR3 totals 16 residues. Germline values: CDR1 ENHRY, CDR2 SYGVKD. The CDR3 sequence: CAISESSGQGIGGYTF. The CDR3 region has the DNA TGTGCCATCAGTGAGTCTTCGGGACAGGGAATAGGGGGCTACACCTTC.

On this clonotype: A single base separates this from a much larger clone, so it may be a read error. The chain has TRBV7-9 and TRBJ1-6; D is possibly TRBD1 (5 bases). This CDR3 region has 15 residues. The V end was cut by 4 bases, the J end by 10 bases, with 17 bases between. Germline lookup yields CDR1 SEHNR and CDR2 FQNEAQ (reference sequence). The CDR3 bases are TGTGCCAGCAGCTCGGGGGTCCGGGAAGGATCACCCCTCCACTTT. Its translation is CASSSGVREGSPLHF.

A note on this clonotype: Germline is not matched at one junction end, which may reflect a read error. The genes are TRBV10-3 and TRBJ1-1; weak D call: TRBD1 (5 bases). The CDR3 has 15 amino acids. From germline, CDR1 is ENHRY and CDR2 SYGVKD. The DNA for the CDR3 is TGTGCCAGCAGTTACCTGGGGGTTCAAGGGTCTGAAGCTTTCTTT. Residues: CASSYLGVQGSEAFF.

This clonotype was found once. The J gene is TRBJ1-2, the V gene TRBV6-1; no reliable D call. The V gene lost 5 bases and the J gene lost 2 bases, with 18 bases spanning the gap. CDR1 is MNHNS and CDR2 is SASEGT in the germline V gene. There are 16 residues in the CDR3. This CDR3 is CASSPRRGAINYGYTF. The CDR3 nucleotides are TGTGCCAGCAGTCCCCGGCGTGGTGCTATAAACTATGGCTACACCTTC.

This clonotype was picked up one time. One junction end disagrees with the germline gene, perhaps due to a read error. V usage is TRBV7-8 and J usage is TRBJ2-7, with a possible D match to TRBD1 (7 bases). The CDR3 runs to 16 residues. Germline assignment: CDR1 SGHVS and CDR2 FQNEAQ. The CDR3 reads CASSEGGGIDTGELYF. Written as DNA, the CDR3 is TGTGCCAGCAGCGAAGGGGGCGGGATCGACACCGGGGAGCTGTACTTC.

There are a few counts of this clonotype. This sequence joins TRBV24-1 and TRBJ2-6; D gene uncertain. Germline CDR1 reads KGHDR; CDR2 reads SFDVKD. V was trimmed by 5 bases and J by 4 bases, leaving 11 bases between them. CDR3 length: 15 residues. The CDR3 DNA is TGTGCCACCAGTGTAAACACCGGGGGGGCCAACGTCCTGACTTTC. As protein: CATSVNTGGANVLTF.

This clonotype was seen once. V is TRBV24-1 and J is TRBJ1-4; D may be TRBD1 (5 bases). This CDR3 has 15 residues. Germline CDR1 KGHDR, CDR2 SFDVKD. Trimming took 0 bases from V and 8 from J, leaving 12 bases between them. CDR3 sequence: CATSDLEGAREKLFF. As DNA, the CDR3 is TGTGCCACCAGTGATTTGGAAGGGGCTCGAGAAAAACTGTTTTTT.

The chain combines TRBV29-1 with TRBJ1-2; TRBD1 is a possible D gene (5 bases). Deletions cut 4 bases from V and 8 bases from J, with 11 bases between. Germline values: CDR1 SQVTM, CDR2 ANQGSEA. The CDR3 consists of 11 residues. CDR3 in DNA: TGCAGCGTTGGGGGCAGGGACGGCTACACCTTC. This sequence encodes CSVGGRDGYTF.

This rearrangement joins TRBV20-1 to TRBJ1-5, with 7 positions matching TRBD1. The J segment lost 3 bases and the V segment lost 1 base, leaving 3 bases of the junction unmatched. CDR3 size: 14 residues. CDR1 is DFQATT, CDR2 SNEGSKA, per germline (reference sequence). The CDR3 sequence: CSARGDRPNQPQHF. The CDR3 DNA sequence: TGCAGTGCTAGAGGGGACAGACCCAATCAGCCCCAGCATTTT.

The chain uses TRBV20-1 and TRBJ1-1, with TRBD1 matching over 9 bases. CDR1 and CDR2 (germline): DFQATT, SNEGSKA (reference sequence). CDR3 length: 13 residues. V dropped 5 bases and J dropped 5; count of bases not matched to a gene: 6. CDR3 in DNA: TGCAGTGCTGCTACAGGGGGCAAGACTGAAGCTTTCTTT. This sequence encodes CSAATGGKTEAFF.

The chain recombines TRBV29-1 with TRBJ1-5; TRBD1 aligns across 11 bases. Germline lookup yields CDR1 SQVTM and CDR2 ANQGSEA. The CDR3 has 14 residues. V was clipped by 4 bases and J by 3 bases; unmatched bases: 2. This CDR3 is CSVAGQGANQPQHF. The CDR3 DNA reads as TGCAGCGTTGCTGGACAGGGGGCCAATCAGCCCCAGCATTTT.

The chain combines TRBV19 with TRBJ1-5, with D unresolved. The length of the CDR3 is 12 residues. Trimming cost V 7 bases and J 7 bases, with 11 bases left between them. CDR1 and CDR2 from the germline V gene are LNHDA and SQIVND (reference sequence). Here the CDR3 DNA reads TGTGCCAGTACTACGTTACGGCAGCCCCAGCATTTT. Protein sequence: CASTTLRQPQHF.

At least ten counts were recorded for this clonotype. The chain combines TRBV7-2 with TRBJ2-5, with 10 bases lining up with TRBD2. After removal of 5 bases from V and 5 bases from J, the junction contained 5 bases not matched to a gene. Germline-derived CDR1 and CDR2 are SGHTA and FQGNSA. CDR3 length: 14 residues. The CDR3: CASSRTSGSETQYF. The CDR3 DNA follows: TGTGCCAGCAGCCGGACTAGCGGTTCGGAGACCCAGTACTTC.

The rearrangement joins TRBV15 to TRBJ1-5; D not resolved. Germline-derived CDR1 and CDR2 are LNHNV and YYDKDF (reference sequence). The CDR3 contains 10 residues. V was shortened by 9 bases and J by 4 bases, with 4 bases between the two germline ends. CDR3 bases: TGTGCCACTGCAAATCAGCCCCAGCATTTT. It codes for CATANQPQHF.

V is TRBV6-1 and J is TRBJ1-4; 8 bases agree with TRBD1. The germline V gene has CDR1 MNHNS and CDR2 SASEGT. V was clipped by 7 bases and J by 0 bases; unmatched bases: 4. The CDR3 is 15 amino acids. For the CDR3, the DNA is TGTGCCAGCACCGCACAGGGGGCAACTAATGAAAAACTGTTTTTT. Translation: CASTAQGATNEKLFF.

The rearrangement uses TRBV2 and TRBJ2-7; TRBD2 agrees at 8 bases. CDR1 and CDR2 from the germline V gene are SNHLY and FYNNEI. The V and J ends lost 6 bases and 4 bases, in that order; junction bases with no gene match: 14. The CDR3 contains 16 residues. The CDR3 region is CASRLKWGLDRYEQYF. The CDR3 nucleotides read TGTGCCAGCAGGTTGAAGTGGGGACTAGATCGTTACGAGCAGTACTTC.

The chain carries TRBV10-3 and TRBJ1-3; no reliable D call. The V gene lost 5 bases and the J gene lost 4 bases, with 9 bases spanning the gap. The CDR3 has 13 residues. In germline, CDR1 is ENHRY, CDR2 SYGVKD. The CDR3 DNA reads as TGTGCCATCAGTTTTGGCGGCGGAAACACCATATATTTT. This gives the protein CAISFGGGNTIYF.

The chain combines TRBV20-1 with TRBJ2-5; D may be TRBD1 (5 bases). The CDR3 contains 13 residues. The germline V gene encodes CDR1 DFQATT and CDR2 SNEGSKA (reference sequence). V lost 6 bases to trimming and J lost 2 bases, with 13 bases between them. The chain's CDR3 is CSATYRIQETQYF. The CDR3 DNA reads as TGCAGTGCCACATACAGGATTCAAGAGACCCAGTACTTC.

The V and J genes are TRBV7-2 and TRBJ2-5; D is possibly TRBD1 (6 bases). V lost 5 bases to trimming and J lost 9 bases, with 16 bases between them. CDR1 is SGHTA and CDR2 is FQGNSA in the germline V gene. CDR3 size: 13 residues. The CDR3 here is CASSEGRGAPQYF. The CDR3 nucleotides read TGTGCCAGCAGCGAGGGCAGGGGAGCGCCCCAGTACTTC.

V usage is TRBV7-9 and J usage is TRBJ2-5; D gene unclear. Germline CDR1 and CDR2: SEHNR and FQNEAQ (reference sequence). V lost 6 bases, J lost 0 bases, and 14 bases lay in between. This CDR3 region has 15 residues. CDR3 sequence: CASSLRRTNQETQYF. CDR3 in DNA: TGTGCCAGCAGTTTGAGACGGACGAACCAAGAGACCCAGTACTTC.

The CDR3 bases are TGCAGCGAAGACAGGGGGCCGGCTGGCTACACCTTC. It encodes CSEDRGPAGYTF. The genes are TRBV29-1 and TRBJ1-2, with 10 nucleotides matching TRBD1. The CDR3 is made up of 12 amino acids. Germline lookup yields CDR1 SQVTM and CDR2 ANQGSEA. Trimming removed 7 bases from V and 7 bases from J; junction bases left unmatched: 6.

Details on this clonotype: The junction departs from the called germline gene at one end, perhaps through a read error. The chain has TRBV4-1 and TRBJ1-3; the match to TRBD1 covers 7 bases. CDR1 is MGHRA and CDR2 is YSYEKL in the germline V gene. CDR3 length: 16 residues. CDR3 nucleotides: TGTGCCAGCAGCTCGATACAGGGGTTCTCTGGAAACACCATATATTTT. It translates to CASSSIQGFSGNTIYF.